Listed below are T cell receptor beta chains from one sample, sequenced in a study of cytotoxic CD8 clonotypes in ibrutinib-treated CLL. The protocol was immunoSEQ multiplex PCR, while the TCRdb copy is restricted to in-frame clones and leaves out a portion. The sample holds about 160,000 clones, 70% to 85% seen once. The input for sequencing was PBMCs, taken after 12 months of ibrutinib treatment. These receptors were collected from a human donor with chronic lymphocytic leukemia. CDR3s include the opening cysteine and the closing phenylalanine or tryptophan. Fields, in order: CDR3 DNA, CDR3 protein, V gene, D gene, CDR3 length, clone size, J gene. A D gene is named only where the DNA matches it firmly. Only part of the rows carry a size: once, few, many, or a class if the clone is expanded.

TGTGCCAGCAGTCCCCGGGGGTGGGGCTCCTACGAGCAGTACTTC,CASSPRGWGSYEQYF,TRBV27,NA,15,NA,TRBJ2-7
TGCGCCAGCAGCCAAGTACATGGAGTACATCAGCCCCAGCATTTT,CASSQVHGVHQPQHF,TRBV4-1,NA,15,few,TRBJ1-5
TGTGCCATCAGTGCACAGGGAGGCAATCAGCCCCAGCATTTT,CAISAQGGNQPQHF,TRBV10-3,NA,14,NA,TRBJ1-5
TGTGCCAGCAGTCCGGAGGTAGGCCCGACCTACGAGCAGTACTTC,CASSPEVGPTYEQYF,TRBV6-5,NA,15,NA,TRBJ2-7
TGTGCCAGCTCACCCGAAGAGGGCGTAGGGAATTCACCCCTCCACTTT,CASSPEEGVGNSPLHF,TRBV18,NA,16,NA,TRBJ1-6
TGTGCCAGCAGTTTAGGCCCGGGACAGAGCTCCTACAATGAGCAGTTCTTC,CASSLGPGQSSYNEQFF,TRBV27,TRBD1,17,NA,TRBJ2-1
TGTGCCAGCAGCTCCCGGGATTTGGGTGGCTACACCTTC,CASSSRDLGGYTF,TRBV7-9,NA,13,NA,TRBJ1-2
TGCGCCAGCAGCGGCACCGGGGAGCTGTTTTTT,CASSGTGELFF,TRBV5-1,NA,11,NA,TRBJ2-2
TGTGCCAGCAGCCCGGGGACCCCCAACACGCAGTATTTT,CASSPGTPNTQYF,TRBV27,NA,13,NA,TRBJ2-3
TGTGCCAGCAGCTTAGTTGGACGGGGAACCAATCAGCCCCAGCATTTT,CASSLVGRGTNQPQHF,TRBV7-2,NA,16,NA,TRBJ1-5
TGTGCCAGCAGCGTAAGTCGGGACAAAAACTACAATGAGCAGTTCTTC,CASSVSRDKNYNEQFF,TRBV9,NA,16,once,TRBJ2-1
TGTGCCTGTATCTCAGGGGGTAGGGCTAATGAAAAACTGTTTTTT,CACISGGRANEKLFF,TRBV30,TRBD1,15,once,TRBJ1-4
TGTGCCTGGCGGCGTGCGGGGGTCGGTGTAGGTAATGAAAAACTGTTTTTT,CAWRRAGVGVGNEKLFF,TRBV30,NA,17,once,TRBJ1-4
TGTGCCAGCAGTTTAATAGGATTTACCTACGAGCAGTACTTC,CASSLIGFTYEQYF,TRBV28,NA,14,NA,TRBJ2-7
TGTGCCAGCAGCTTAGAGGCCTCGGGCGGCATTCAGTACTTC,CASSLEASGGIQYF,TRBV7-9,NA,14,few,TRBJ2-4
TGTGCCAGCAGTTTACGCAATAACTATGGCTACACCTTC,CASSLRNNYGYTF,TRBV28,NA,13,few,TRBJ1-2
TGTGCCAGCAGTGAAGGAGGGTACACTGAAGCTTTCTTT,CASSEGGYTEAFF,TRBV2,NA,13,NA,TRBJ1-1
TGTGCCAGCAGCCCTCCTGGAACCTACAATGAGCAGTTCTTC,CASSPPGTYNEQFF,TRBV9,NA,14,NA,TRBJ2-1
TGTGCCAGCAGTTCTCGGCGACCTATCAACTATGGCTACACCTTC,CASSSRRPINYGYTF,TRBV28,NA,15,once,TRBJ1-2
TGCAGCGTCCAGCCCAGGGGGGATTACGAGCAGTACTTC,CSVQPRGDYEQYF,TRBV29-1,NA,13,NA,TRBJ2-7
TGTGCCAGCAGCTCCGGTTTCAGAAGCAACTATGGCTACACCTTC,CASSSGFRSNYGYTF,TRBV5-6,NA,15,NA,TRBJ1-2
TGTGCCATCAGTGAGTCTGAAGGGTCGTATTCACCCCTCCACTTT,CAISESEGSYSPLHF,TRBV10-3,NA,15,NA,TRBJ1-6
TGCGCCAGCAGCCAAGATTGGGGACAGGGATCAGGGTATAGCAATCAGCCCCAGCATTTT,CASSQDWGQGSGYSNQPQHF,TRBV4-1,TRBD1,20,NA,TRBJ1-5
TGTGCCAGCAAAAGAGGACGGGGGAACTATGGCTACACCTTC,CASKRGRGNYGYTF,TRBV6-1,NA,14,NA,TRBJ1-2
TGTGCCAGCTCACCTCTTTACAGGGGGGAAAAACTGTTTTTT,CASSPLYRGEKLFF,TRBV18,TRBD1,14,NA,TRBJ1-4
TGTGCCAGCAGCTTTGGACTAGCGGTGCAAGAGACCCAGTACTTC,CASSFGLAVQETQYF,TRBV7-2,TRBD2,15,NA,TRBJ2-5
TGTGCCAGCAGCTTGGGTGCGACAAACTATGGCTACACCTTC,CASSLGATNYGYTF,TRBV5-8,NA,14,NA,TRBJ1-2
TGTGCCAGCAGACTAGGGACAGGGGGGTTCTACGAGCAGTACTTC,CASRLGTGGFYEQYF,TRBV6-6,TRBD1,15,NA,TRBJ2-7
TGTGCCAGCAGCCTCGATTTCTACGAGCAGTACTTC,CASSLDFYEQYF,TRBV6-1,NA,12,NA,TRBJ2-7
TGTGCCAGCAGCCAGGGCCCCCTCGGCTACACCTTC,CASSQGPLGYTF,TRBV5-6,NA,12,NA,TRBJ1-2
TGTGCCAGCTCACCACCGGCAGGTGTGACTAGCTTCATTGAGCAGTTCTTC,CASSPPAGVTSFIEQFF,TRBV18,TRBD2,17,NA,TRBJ2-1
TGTGCCAGCAGCGGCTTTACGGGAGCCCAAGAGACCCAGTACTTC,CASSGFTGAQETQYF,TRBV9,NA,15,NA,TRBJ2-5
TGTGCCAGCAGCTATTTCGCCACGGGGGCTCAGGGCTACACCTTC,CASSYFATGAQGYTF,TRBV13,NA,15,NA,TRBJ1-2
TGTGCCAGCAGTTTATTAAAGGGGAGCGCGGCTCAGCAGTACTTC,CASSLLKGSAAQQYF,TRBV28,NA,15,NA,TRBJ2-7
TGTGCCAGCAGCTTCGGACTAGCGGGGGGCGAAAACATTCAGTACTTC,CASSFGLAGGENIQYF,TRBV5-4,TRBD2,16,NA,TRBJ2-4
TGCGCCAGCAGCCAAGAACTAGCGGGAGGGTACAATGAGCAGTTCTTC,CASSQELAGGYNEQFF,TRBV4-3,TRBD2,16,NA,TRBJ2-1
TGTGCCAGCAGCGTAGGTCCAGGATTCTATGGCTACACCTTC,CASSVGPGFYGYTF,TRBV9,NA,14,NA,TRBJ1-2
TGTGCCAGCAGCTTCGCTCGACTGGGCCATGAGCAGTTCTTC,CASSFARLGHEQFF,TRBV7-8,NA,14,NA,TRBJ2-1
TGTGCCAGCAGATGGAAAGCTGAAGCTTTCTTT,CASRWKAEAFF,TRBV28,NA,11,NA,TRBJ1-1
TGTGCCAGTAGTATCTTTCTTCCGGGGGCTCTCCTACCAGAGACCCAGTACTTC,CASSIFLPGALLPETQYF,TRBV19,NA,18,NA,TRBJ2-5
TGTGCCAGTAGTGGCAGGGGTTCCACTGAAGCTTTCTTT,CASSGRGSTEAFF,TRBV19,NA,13,NA,TRBJ1-1
TGTGCCAGCAGTCCCTTAGGACAGGGGAACACTGAAGCTTTCTTT,CASSPLGQGNTEAFF,TRBV28,TRBD1,15,few,TRBJ1-1
TGTGCCATCTTTGAGTACTACGAGCAGTACTTC,CAIFEYYEQYF,TRBV10-3,NA,11,NA,TRBJ2-7
TGTGCCTGGAGTGTGGTATTCCTTGGGGGACTAGCAAGAGCCCTCACAGATACGCAGTATTTT,CAWSVVFLGGLARALTDTQYF,TRBV30,TRBD2,21,NA,TRBJ2-3
TGTGCCAGTAGTCTCCAGGGGGCGGTTAACTATGGCTACACCTTC,CASSLQGAVNYGYTF,TRBV19,TRBD1,15,NA,TRBJ1-2
TGTGCCAGCAGCTCTCTCTCTCGGACTAGCTTCGAGCAGTACTTC,CASSSLSRTSFEQYF,TRBV5-6,TRBD2,15,NA,TRBJ2-7
TGTGCCAGCAGTGATGTAGGGCTGAATGAGCAGTTCTTC,CASSDVGLNEQFF,TRBV2,NA,13,NA,TRBJ2-1
TGCGCCAGCAGATCACTAGCGGGGGGGCCCGATACGCAGTATTTT,CASRSLAGGPDTQYF,TRBV5-1,TRBD2,15,NA,TRBJ2-3
TGTGCCAGCAGTGAACTAGCGGGGGGGCAGGCAGATACGCAGTATTTT,CASSELAGGQADTQYF,TRBV2,TRBD2,16,NA,TRBJ2-3
TGTGCCAGCAGTATAGCGGGCGCGAACACCGGGGAGCTGTTTTTT,CASSIAGANTGELFF,TRBV6-5,TRBD2,15,NA,TRBJ2-2
TGTGCCAGCAGCAGGGAGGGAAATCAGCCCCAGCATTTT,CASSREGNQPQHF,TRBV7-9,NA,13,NA,TRBJ1-5
TGTGCCAGCAGTTTACGTGGGGAAGCTTTCTTT,CASSLRGEAFF,TRBV28,NA,11,few,TRBJ1-1
TGTGCCAGCAGCCCCTCGGGGGAAAAACTGTTTTTT,CASSPSGEKLFF,TRBV7-6,NA,12,once,TRBJ1-4
TGTGCCAGCAGTTTTACTAGGCCAGGCTCCTACAATGAGCAGTTCTTC,CASSFTRPGSYNEQFF,TRBV2,NA,16,NA,TRBJ2-1